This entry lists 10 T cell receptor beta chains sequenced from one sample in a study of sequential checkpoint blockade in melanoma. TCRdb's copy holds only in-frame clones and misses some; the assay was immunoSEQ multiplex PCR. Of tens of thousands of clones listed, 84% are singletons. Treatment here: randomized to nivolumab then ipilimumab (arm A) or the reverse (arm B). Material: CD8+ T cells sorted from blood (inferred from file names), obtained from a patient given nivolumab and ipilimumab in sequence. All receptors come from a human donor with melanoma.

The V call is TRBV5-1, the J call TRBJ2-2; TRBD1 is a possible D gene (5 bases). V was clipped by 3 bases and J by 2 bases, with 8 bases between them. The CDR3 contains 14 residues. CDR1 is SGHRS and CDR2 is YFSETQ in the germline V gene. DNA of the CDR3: TGCGCCAGCAGCTCCGGACAAAACACCGGGGAGCTGTTTTTT. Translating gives CASSSGQNTGELFF. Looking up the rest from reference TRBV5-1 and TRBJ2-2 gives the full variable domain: KAGVTQTPRYLIKTRGQQVTLSCSPISGHRSVSWYQQTPGQGLQFLFEYFSETQRNKGNFPGRFSGRQFSNSRSEMNVSTLELGDSALYLCASSSGQNTGELFFGEGSRLTVL.

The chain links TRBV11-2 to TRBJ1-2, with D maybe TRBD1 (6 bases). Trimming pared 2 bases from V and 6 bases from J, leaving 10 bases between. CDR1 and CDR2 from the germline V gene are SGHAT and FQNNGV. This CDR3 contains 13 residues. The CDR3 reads CASSLSSGDGYTF. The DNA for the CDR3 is TGTGCCAGCAGCTTATCCTCAGGGGATGGCTACACCTTC.

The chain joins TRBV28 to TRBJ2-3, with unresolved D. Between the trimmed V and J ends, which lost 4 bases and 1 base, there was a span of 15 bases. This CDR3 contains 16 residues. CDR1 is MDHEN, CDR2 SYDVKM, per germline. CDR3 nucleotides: TGTGCCAGCAGTTCCCTCTTCGGGTCTGGCACAGATACGCAGTATTTT. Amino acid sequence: CASSSLFGSGTDTQYF.

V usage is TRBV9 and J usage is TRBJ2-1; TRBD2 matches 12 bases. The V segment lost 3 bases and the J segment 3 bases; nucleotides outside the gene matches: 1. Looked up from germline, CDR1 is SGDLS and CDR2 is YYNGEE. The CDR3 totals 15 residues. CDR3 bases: TGTGCCAGCAGCGCGACTAGCGGGAGCTACAATGAGCAGTTCTTC. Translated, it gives CASSATSGSYNEQFF. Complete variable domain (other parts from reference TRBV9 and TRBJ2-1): DSGVTQTPKHLITATGQRVTLRCSPRSGDLSVYWYQQSLDQGLQFLIQYYNGEERAKGNILERFSAQQFPDLHSELNLSSLELGDSALYFCASSATSGSYNEQFFGPGTRLTVL.

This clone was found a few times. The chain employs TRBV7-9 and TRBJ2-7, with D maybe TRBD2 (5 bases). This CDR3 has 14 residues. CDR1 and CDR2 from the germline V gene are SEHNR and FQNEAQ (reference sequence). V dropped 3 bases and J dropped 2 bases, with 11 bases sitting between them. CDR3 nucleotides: TGTGCCAGCAGCTTGGAACGGGAAACCTACGAGCAGTACTTC. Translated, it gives CASSLERETYEQYF.

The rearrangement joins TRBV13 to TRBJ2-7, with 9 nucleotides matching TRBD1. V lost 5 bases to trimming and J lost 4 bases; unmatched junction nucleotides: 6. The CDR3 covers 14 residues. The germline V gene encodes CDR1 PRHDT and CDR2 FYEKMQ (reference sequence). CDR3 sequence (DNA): TGTGCCAGCAGCGTCGGGGACAGGGCATACGAGCAGTACTTC. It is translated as CASSVGDRAYEQYF.

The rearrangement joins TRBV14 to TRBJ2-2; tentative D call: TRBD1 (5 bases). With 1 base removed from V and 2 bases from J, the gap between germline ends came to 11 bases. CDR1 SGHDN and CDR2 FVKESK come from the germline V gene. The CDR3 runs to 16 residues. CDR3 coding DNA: TGTGCCAGCAGCCAAGGCCAGGGTTATAACACCGGGGAGCTGTTTTTT. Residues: CASSQGQGYNTGELFF.

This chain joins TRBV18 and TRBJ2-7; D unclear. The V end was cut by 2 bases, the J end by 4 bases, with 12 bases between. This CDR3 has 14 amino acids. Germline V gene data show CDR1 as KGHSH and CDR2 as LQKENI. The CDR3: CASSPTVAGYEQYF. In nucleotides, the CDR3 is TGTGCCAGCTCACCAACTGTAGCCGGGTACGAGCAGTACTTC.

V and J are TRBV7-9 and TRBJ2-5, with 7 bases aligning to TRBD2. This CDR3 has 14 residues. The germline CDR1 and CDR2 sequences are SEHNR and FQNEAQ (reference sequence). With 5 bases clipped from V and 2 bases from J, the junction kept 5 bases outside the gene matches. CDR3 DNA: TGTGCCAGCAGCCCAGCGGGGAAACAAGAGACCCAGTACTTC. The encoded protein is CASSPAGKQETQYF.

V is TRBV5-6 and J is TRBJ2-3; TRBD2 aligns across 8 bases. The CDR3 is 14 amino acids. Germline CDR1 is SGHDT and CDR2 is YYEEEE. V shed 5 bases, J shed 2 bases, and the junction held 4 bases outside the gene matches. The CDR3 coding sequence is TGTGCCAGCAGTTTTAGCGGGACCACAGATACGCAGTATTTT. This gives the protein CASSFSGTTDTQYF.